This TCR beta chain was captured in a study of cytomegalovirus exposure and HLA in healthy donors (TCRdb year 2017). For the wider study: An earlier analysis of roughly 500 of the donors reported approximately 300 Gb of sequence data and some 110 million unique TCR beta sequences obtained from about 179 million T cells. To decide whether each TCR beta V gene segment behaved as functional or pseudogenic, an earlier analysis of over 500 of the donors relied on high-throughput TCR beta sequencing. Every discovery cohort repertoire had been produced on one sequencing platform. Along with the approximately 700-subject first cohort, a separate validation cohort of around 120 different subjects was used. A later analysis re-examined previously published TCR beta repertoires from about 700 donors and added high-resolution HLA genotyping to investigate patterns of TCR occurrence. The study used immunosequencing to profile the T cell repertoires of several hundred subjects and linked those repertoires to cytomegalovirus serostatus. Donor age, sex, ethnicity and CMV serostatus were compiled together with the repertoire data. The study was designed to test whether signatures of past pathogen exposure could be identified by cataloging public T cell receptors. The genetic ancestry cluster associated with self-reported Caucasian donors included 81% of the 398 genotyped donors. Four or five DR-DQ haplotypes were treated as single units for association and clustering because of strong linkage in the cohort. The number of donors typed differed by locus, with roughly 629-640 for A, B, C, DRB1 and DQB1, 522 for DQA1, some 570 for DPA1, and some 440 for DPB1. Among 398 genotyped donors of the cohort, an average of around 220,000 unique TCR beta nucleotide sequences was sequenced per donor, of which about 19% were non-productive. A later genetic analysis used genome-wide SNP genotypes for 398 of the 666 donors, treating that subset as a discovery cohort. An early release covering roughly 600 HLA-typed donors comprised about 300 gigabases of sequencing data and around 85 million unique TCR sequences. HLA typing covered class I and class II loci at four-digit resolution. Rather than drawing on any new phenotypic data, the later analysis identified candidate immune exposures from TCR beta sequences and the way those sequences occurred across donors. To predict cytomegalovirus infection status, the study brought together high-throughput TCR immunosequencing, statistical association of individual TCRs with disease status, and machine learning.

In total, approximately 610 healthy bone marrow donors made up the cohort. At the time of sampling, all cohort members were nominally healthy, though unrecorded immune exposures were likely present. The donor tested CMV seronegative, placing the donor among the 350 to 400 seronegative members of the cohort. A peripheral blood sample was provided by each donor, and peripheral blood mononuclear cells were used for TCR beta sequencing. The Qiagen DNeasy Blood Extraction Kit was used to extract genomic DNA from the blood cell samples. The germline V gene (reference sequence) gives CDR1 as MNHEY and CDR2 as SMNVEV. The junction shows trimming of 6 bases on V and 4 bases on J, and the gene matches do not reach 9 bases of it. Taken from cysteine to phenylalanine, the CDR3 has 14 residues. The entry retains the CDR3 DNA only, 42 bases that are in frame from base 1. Turning to this clone: There is no known antigen for this receptor. The sample holds no much larger clone one base away, and base qualities are not on file.

Summary of the overall study and its limitations: The sequencing pipeline was judged likely to have produced a cluster of highly shared sequence variants as a technical artifact. A later genetic analysis reported fewer N-insertions in productive TCRs among donors in an Asian-associated ancestry cluster than the roughly 700-donor mean. The cohort was sequenced for TCR beta chains only, and without alpha or paired-chain data the features that could be detected were limited. In both the original and validation cohorts, the classifier was reported to diagnose cytomegalovirus status with high specificity and sensitivity. CMV serostatus was the only immune exposure information available for the cohort. In a later analysis, HLA-associated TCR beta chains were found to be more clonally expanded and to have lower generation probabilities than equally common non-associated chains. In vitro tests confirmed that three of the cytomegalovirus-associated TCR beta chains recognize cytomegalovirus antigens. A later analysis found that most CMV-associated TCR beta chains appeared HLA-restricted, with HLA associations seemingly driven largely by CMV exposure. According to a later analysis, TCR association rates differed among HLA loci, with DRB1 alleles showing the most associated TCRs and HLA-C alleles showing the fewest. According to the authors, the approach could potentially be generalized to other disease states and immunological phenotypes. While some public TCRs were present in many individuals, most TCR sequences turned up only very rarely across donors. V-gene and J-gene trimming of TCR beta chains was associated with a missense DCLRE1C variant in a later genetic analysis, and the association was replicated in an independent cohort. Correlated functional status among segregating V segments might be attributable to linkage disequilibrium, but an unknown experimental factor could not be ruled out. A further reported finding was that TCR beta sequences accurately predicted the HLA-A and HLA-B alleles for most subjects in the first cohort. In an earlier analysis of 587 of the donors, most TCR beta V segments were observed in productive rearrangements about 87% or about 30% of the time, broadly matching IMGT annotations. The presence/absence analyses assumed that sequencing depth was roughly uniform across donors, and that assumption may not be true. Some IMGT-functional V segments, including TRBV6-2 and TRBV6-3, could not be distinguished by the 87-base-pair reads and were therefore excluded. Specific HLA alleles were associated with over 15,000 TCR beta sequences at a false discovery rate of 0.05 in a later analysis. The study listed 164 TCR beta chains as associated with cytomegalovirus. HLA typing was unavailable for some donors at each locus, so association tests used only the typed subset. The earlier analysis of around 600 of the donors excluded around 17 rarely observed V segments, including chromosome 9 orphons, because counts were too low. Strong co-occurrence of HLA alleles, especially DR and DQ, made assigning TCR associations to individual alleles difficult. In a later analysis, several top co-occurrence clusters were reported to appear linked to parvovirus B19, influenza, CMV and Epstein-Barr virus.

Library preparation employed the immunoSEQ multiplex PCR assay. For the multiplex PCR, a mixture combining 60 forward primers for TCR Vbeta segments and 13 reverse primers for TCR Jbeta segments was used. Amplification of the CDR3 region of rearranged TCR beta genes was performed with a multiplex PCR assay on genomic DNA. On the Illumina HiSeq System, the amplified TCR beta libraries were sequenced as 87-base-pair reads. On the study's bioinformatics: A later analysis tallied 80 million to 95 million unique TCR beta chains across the 666 repertoires, and some 10 million of those chains were shared by two or more donors. A nearest-neighbor algorithm error-corrected the raw reads and collapsed the reads into unique sequences, merging closely related sequences to remove PCR and sequencing errors. V, D and J gene segments were assigned by aligning CDR3 sequences to IMGT reference sequences. For a sequence to be retained, a match of at least six nucleotides to both a V gene segment and a J gene segment was required. A rearrangement was called productive if the CDR3 had no stop codons and remained in frame with V and J, and every other rearrangement was called non-productive. CDR3 was defined according to IMGT convention as the region running from the second conserved V-encoded cysteine to the conserved J-encoded phenylalanine. The earlier analysis of 500 to 750 of the donors excluded any sequence lacking an unambiguous match to a single V gene segment. In an earlier analysis of approximately 500 of the donors, a V segment was called functional when productive rearrangements were above 56.7%, and segregating when the standard deviation between donors exceeded 5%. To diagnose cytomegalovirus status from the catalog of TCR beta chain sequences, a statistical classification framework was built. In a later analysis, V and J genes were assigned by comparing TCR nucleotide sequences against IMGT/GENE-DB human TR gene sequences. A later analysis assigned CDR3 sequences and most-parsimonious VDJ recombination scenarios with the TCRdist pipeline. In a later analysis, every TCR beta chain was defined by the combination of its CDR3 amino acid sequence and its V-gene family, and reads without a unique V-gene family were dropped. To address suspected cross-contamination and a sequencing artifact, a later analysis removed over 500 highly shared, low-generation-probability nucleotide sequences. In a later analysis, a clonal expansion index for each public chain was calculated from normalized within-repertoire ranks of inferred template counts. In a later analysis, generation probabilities were computed using a VDJ recombination model fitted to out-of-frame rearrangements, and the results were checked against IGoR. Hypergeometric tests were used in a later analysis to score TCR-TCR, TCR-HLA and TCR-CMV co-occurrence, with a repertoire-size bias correction applied to the TCR pairs. False discovery rates were estimated in a later analysis by permuting HLA or CMV assignments 20 times. In a later analysis, co-occurring TCRs were grouped using DBSCAN, with TCRdist sequence similarity added in when clustering inside HLA-allele-positive subsets. Repertoires with fewer than 30,000 or more than 120,000 public chains, plus five repertoires with anomalous nucleotide sharing, were excluded from co-occurrence clustering. The immuneACCESS repertoire file appears here via TCRdb, limited to in-frame rearrangements. These files lack a portion of the clones; in checked studies, under half of the deficit traces to unresolved V genes, and the cause of the others is not known. The DNA gave D and trimming, while V, J and clone size come from that table. Present in this sample are a few hundred thousand clones, around 80% of which were seen just once. 0.2% to 0.25% of the sample is taken by the ten largest.

The rearranged segments are TRBV27 and TRBJ2-7; 7 bases in the middle match TRBD1. The sequencing input was PBMCs. This receptor was obtained from a girl aged 2-9 years in good health and CMV-seronegative. Here the CDR3 is given as CASRGLRDRYEQYF. The sequenced DNA: TGTGCCAGCAGAGGGCTCCGGGACAGATACGAGCAGTACTTC.